Listed below are T cell receptor beta chains from one sample, sequenced in a study of T cells in localized non-small cell lung cancer. Assay: immunoSEQ multiplex PCR; the TCRdb copy retains only in-frame clones and omits some. The sample lists 1,500 to 2,000 clones; 40% to 55% were seen once. Sample: lung tumor tissue, taken before any cancer treatment. Receptor source: a male donor older than 55 with stage II lung adenocarcinoma. Each CDR3 is given with its conserved first and last residue. The D gene is left open where the match is weak. Clone size is given for some rows only: seen once, a few or many times, or a class if the clone is expanded.

NA	NA	TRBV19	TRBJ1-2	CASRESRAGNYGYTF	TGTGCCAGTAGGGAGAGCCGGGCAGGGAACTATGGCTACACCTTC
NA	once	TRBV18	TRBJ1-1	CASSVETNTEAFF	TGTGCCAGCTCAGTAGAAACGAACACTGAAGCTTTCTTT
NA	NA	TRBV19	TRBJ2-7	CASTAPGRSYEQYF	TGTGCCAGTACAGCTCCAGGGAGGTCCTACGAGCAGTACTTC
TRBD2	few	TRBV30	TRBJ2-7	CAWGTTSYEQYF	TGTGCCTGGGGGACTACTTCCTACGAGCAGTACTTC
NA	NA	TRBV19	TRBJ1-1	CASASGTAEAFF	TGTGCCAGCGCCTCCGGAACGGCTGAAGCTTTCTTT
TRBD2	few	TRBV6-8	TRBJ2-5	CASSTILAGLSGTQYF	TGTGCCAGCAGCACAATACTAGCGGGATTATCGGGGACCCAGTACTTC
NA	NA	TRBV28	TRBJ2-1	CASRVGGVNEQFF	TGTGCCAGCAGAGTTGGGGGAGTCAATGAGCAGTTCTTC
TRBD1	few	TRBV6-7	TRBJ1-4	CASSEARDRGLFF	TGTGCCAGCAGTGAAGCCCGGGACAGGGGACTGTTTTTT
TRBD1	NA	TRBV19	TRBJ1-5	CASSQYTGTDRNQPQHF	TGTGCCAGTAGTCAATACACCGGGACAGACCGCAATCAGCCCCAGCATTTT
NA	NA	TRBV30	TRBJ2-7	CAWSLGGSYEQYF	TGTGCCTGGAGTTTAGGAGGGAGCTACGAGCAGTACTTC
NA	once	TRBV18	TRBJ1-1	CASSRYDTEAFF	TGTGCCAGCTCCCGATACGACACTGAAGCTTTCTTT
TRBD2	once	TRBV29-1	TRBJ2-1	CSVPSGSYNEQFF	TGCAGCGTTCCTAGCGGCTCCTACAATGAGCAGTTCTTC
TRBD1	NA	TRBV9	TRBJ2-1	CASSKAGGTYNEQFF	TGTGCCAGCAGCAAGGCAGGGGGAACCTACAATGAGCAGTTCTTC
TRBD2	NA	TRBV19	TRBJ2-2	CASRILLAGFTGELFF	TGTGCCAGTAGGATCTTACTAGCGGGATTCACCGGGGAGCTGTTTTTT
NA	once	TRBV11-3	TRBJ2-2	CASSFGAGNTGELFF	TGTGCCAGCAGCTTTGGTGCAGGGAACACCGGGGAGCTGTTTTTT
NA	medium-sized	TRBV6-8	TRBJ2-2	CASSSRTAARELFF	TGTGCCAGCAGTTCCCGGACGGCAGCTCGGGAGCTGTTTTTT
NA	hyperexpanded	TRBV19	TRBJ2-1	CASSIKGVTNYNEQFF	TGTGCCAGTAGTATTAAAGGCGTCACTAACTACAATGAGCAGTTCTTC
TRBD1	NA	TRBV19	TRBJ2-7	CASSGGQGRGEQYF	TGTGCCAGTAGTGGTGGACAGGGCCGAGGGGAGCAGTACTTC